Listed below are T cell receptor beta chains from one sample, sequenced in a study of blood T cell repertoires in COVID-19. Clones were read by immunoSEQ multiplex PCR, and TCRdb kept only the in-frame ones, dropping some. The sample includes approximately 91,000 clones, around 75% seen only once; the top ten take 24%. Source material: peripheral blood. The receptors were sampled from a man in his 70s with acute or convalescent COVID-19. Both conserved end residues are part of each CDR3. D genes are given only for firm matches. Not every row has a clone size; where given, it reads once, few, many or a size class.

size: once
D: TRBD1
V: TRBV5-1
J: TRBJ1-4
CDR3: CASSLMQGEGEKLFF
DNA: TGCGCCAGCAGCTTGATGCAGGGGGAAGGTGAAAAACTGTTTTTT

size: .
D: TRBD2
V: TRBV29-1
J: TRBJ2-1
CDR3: CSVLTSETTPGKTYNEQFF
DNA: TGCAGCGTTCTGACTAGCGAGACAACCCCGGGGAAAACCTACAATGAGCAGTTCTTC

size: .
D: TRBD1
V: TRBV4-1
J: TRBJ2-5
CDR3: CASSQGDRGETQYF
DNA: TGCGCCAGCAGCCAAGGGGACAGGGGAGAGACCCAGTACTTC

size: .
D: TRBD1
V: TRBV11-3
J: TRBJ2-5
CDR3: CASSFDRGETQYF
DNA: TGTGCCAGCAGCTTCGACAGGGGGGAGACCCAGTACTTC

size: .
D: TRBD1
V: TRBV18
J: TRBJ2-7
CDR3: CASSLGQGDEQYF
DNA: TGTGCCAGCTCACTCGGACAGGGGGACGAGCAGTACTTC

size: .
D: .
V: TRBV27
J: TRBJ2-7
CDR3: CASSPNRDYYEQYF
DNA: TGTGCCAGCAGTCCGAACAGGGATTACTACGAGCAGTACTTC

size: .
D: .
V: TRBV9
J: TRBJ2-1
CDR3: CASSPLTGGYNEQFF
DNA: TGTGCCAGCAGCCCTCTTACTGGGGGGTACAATGAGCAGTTCTTC

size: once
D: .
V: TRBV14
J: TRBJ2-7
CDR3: CASSQDLSPGFSYEQYF
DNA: TGTGCCAGCAGCCAAGATTTAAGTCCGGGATTTTCCTACGAGCAGTACTTC

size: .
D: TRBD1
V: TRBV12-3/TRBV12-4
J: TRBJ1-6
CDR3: CASSLTGDSPLHF
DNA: TGTGCCAGCAGTCTGACAGGGGACTCACCCCTCCACTTT

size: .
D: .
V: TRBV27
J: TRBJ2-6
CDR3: CASSLRQTPDSGANVLTF
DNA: TGTGCCAGCAGTTTAAGACAGACTCCCGACTCTGGGGCCAACGTCCTGACTTTC

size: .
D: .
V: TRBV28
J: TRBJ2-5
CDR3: CASRTPGLETQYF
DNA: TGTGCCAGCAGGACCCCAGGTCTAGAGACCCAGTACTTC

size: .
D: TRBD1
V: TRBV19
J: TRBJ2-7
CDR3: CASSPGQGIYEQYF
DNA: TGTGCCAGTAGCCCCGGACAGGGGATCTACGAGCAGTACTTC

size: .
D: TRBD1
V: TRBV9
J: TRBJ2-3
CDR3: CASSADRDEYF
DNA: TGTGCCAGCAGCGCTGACAGGGACGAGTATTTT

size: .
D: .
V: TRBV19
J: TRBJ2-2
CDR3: CASSTTVNTGELFF
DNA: TGTGCCAGTAGTACAACAGTGAACACCGGGGAGCTGTTTTTT

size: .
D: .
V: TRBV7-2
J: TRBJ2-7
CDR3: CASSLVGQLTYEQYF
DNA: TGTGCCAGCAGCTTAGTTGGGCAGCTTACCTACGAGCAGTACTTC

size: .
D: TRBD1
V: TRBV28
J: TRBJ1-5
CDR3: CASSLGGQGGDQHF
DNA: TGTGCCAGCAGTTTAGGGGGACAGGGAGGCGATCAGCATTTT

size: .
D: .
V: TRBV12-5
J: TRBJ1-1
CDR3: CASGLSPGKRHPEAFF
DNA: TGTGCTAGTGGGCTTAGCCCCGGGAAACGGCATCCTGAAGCTTTCTTT

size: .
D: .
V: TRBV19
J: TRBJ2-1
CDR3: CASSIPLRGNEQFF
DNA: TGTGCCAGTAGTATACCGCTAAGGGGGAATGAGCAGTTCTTC

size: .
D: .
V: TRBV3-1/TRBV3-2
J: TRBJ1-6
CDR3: CASSLSRWTPYNSPLHF
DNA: TGTGCCAGCAGCCTCTCCCGGTGGACACCCTATAATTCACCCCTCCACTTT

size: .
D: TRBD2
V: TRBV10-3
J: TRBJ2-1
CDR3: CAIGRLAGEDEQFF
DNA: TGTGCCATCGGCAGACTAGCGGGTGAGGATGAGCAGTTCTTC

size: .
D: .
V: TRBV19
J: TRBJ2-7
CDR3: CASSITVTVSYEQYF
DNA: TGTGCCAGTAGTATCACAGTGACAGTCTCCTACGAGCAGTACTTC

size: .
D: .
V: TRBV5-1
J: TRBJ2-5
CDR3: CASSPRTTSGETQYF
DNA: TGCGCCAGCAGCCCAAGGACTACCTCGGGGGAGACCCAGTACTTC

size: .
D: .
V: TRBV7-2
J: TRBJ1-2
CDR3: CASSLAIRGGYTF
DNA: TGTGCCAGCAGCTTAGCGATCCGGGGAGGCTACACCTTC

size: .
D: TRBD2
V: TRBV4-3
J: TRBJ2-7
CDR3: CASSQDGSGGPYEQYF
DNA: TGCGCCAGCAGCCAAGATGGCTCGGGAGGCCCTTACGAGCAGTACTTC

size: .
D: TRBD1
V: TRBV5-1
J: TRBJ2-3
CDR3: CASSLARGLGADTQYF
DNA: TGCGCCAGCAGCTTGGCCAGGGGGCTTGGGGCAGATACGCAGTATTTT

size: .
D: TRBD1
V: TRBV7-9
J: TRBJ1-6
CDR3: CASSLKDRDNSPLHF
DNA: TGTGCCAGCAGCTTAAAGGACAGGGATAATTCACCCCTCCACTTT

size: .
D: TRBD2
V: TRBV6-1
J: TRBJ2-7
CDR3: CASSEALGGSYEQYF
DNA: TGTGCCAGCAGTGAAGCGCTGGGCGGGAGCTACGAGCAGTACTTC

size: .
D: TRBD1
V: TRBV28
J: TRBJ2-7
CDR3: CASSPTTGGGRNEQYF
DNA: TGTGCCAGCAGTCCCACGACAGGGGGCGGCAGGAACGAGCAGTACTTC

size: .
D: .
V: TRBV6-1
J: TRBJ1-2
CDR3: CASSERQWRGYTF
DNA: TGTGCCAGCAGTGAACGACAGTGGAGAGGCTACACCTTC

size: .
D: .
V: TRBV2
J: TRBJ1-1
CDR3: CASSGQLNTEAFF
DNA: TGTGCCAGCAGTGGACAGCTGAACACTGAAGCTTTCTTT

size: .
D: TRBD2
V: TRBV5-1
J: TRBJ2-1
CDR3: CASSLVTSGRDEQFF
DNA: TGCGCCAGCAGCTTGGTAACTAGCGGGAGGGATGAGCAGTTCTTC

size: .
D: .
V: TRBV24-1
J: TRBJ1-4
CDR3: CATSPGGFNEKLFF
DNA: TGTGCCACCAGTCCCGGAGGTTTTAATGAAAAACTGTTTTTT

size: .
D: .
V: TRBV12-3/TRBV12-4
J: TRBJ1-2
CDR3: CASSLNEGTGYTF
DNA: TGTGCCAGCAGTTTAAACGAGGGAACCGGCTACACCTTC

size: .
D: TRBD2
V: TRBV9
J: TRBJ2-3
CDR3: CASSVGPAGGPGDTQYF
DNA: TGTGCCAGCAGCGTAGGGCCAGCGGGAGGGCCTGGAGATACGCAGTATTTT

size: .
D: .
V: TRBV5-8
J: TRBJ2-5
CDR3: CASSFRAGVTQYF
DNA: TGTGCCAGCAGCTTTAGGGCAGGGGTGACCCAGTACTTC

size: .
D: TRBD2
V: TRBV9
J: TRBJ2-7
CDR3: CASSKKGVAGFPPHEQYF
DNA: TGTGCCAGCAGCAAGAAGGGGGTAGCGGGATTCCCCCCCCACGAGCAGTACTTC

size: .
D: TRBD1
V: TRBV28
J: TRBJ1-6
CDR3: CASSTGQGSAPLHF
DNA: TGTGCCAGCAGCACGGGACAGGGTAGTGCGCCCCTCCACTTT

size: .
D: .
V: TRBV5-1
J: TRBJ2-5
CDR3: CASSLANLAGRETQYF
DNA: TGCGCCAGCAGCTTGGCCAATCTCGCGGGAAGAGAGACCCAGTACTTC

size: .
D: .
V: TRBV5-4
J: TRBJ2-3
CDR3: CASTPEAASTDTQYF
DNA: TGTGCCAGCACTCCGGAGGCCGCTAGCACAGATACGCAGTATTTT

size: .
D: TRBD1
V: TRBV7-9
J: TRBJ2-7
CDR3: CASSPKTGGGSYEQYF
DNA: TGTGCCAGCAGCCCAAAGACAGGGGGAGGCTCCTACGAGCAGTACTTC

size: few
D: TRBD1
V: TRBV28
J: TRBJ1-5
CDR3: CASSFGQGRWQPQHF
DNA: TGTGCCAGCAGTTTCGGACAGGGTCGGTGGCAGCCCCAGCATTTT

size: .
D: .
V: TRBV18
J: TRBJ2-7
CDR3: CASSADGRGTYEQYF
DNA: TGTGCCAGCTCAGCAGACGGGCGCGGGACCTACGAGCAGTACTTC

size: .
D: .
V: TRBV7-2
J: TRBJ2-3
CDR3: CASSLGRVTDTQYF
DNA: TGTGCCAGCAGCTTAGGGCGGGTGACAGATACGCAGTATTTT

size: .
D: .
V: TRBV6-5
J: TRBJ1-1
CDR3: CASTQGTEAFF
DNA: TGTGCCAGCACGCAGGGCACTGAAGCTTTCTTT

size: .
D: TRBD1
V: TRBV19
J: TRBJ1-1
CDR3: CASSMGKTGADTEAFF
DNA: TGTGCCAGTAGTATGGGGAAGACAGGGGCGGACACTGAAGCTTTCTTT

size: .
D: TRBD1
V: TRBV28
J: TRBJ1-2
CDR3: CASSTTWGQGGFYGYTF
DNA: TGTGCCAGCAGTACAACTTGGGGACAGGGGGGGTTCTATGGCTACACCTTC

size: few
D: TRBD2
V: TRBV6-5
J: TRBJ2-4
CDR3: CASSYWVRGGNIQYF
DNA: TGTGCCAGCAGTTACTGGGTACGGGGGGGTAACATTCAGTACTTC

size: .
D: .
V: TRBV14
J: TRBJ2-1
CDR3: CASSQASTSSSYNEQFF
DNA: TGTGCCAGCAGCCAAGCTTCCACTTCGAGCTCCTACAATGAGCAGTTCTTC

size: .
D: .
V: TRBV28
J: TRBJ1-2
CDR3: CASSLGPGGVGGYTF
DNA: TGTGCCAGCAGTTTAGGTCCCGGGGGAGTAGGGGGCTACACCTTC

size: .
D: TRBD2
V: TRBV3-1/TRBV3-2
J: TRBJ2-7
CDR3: CASSLLRGEEQYF
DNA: TGTGCCAGCAGCCTCCTCCGGGGGGAGGAGCAGTACTTC

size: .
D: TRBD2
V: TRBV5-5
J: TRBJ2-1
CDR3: CASSPPGTSATRPTEQFF
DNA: TGTGCCAGCAGCCCTCCCGGGACTAGCGCCACAAGGCCAACTGAGCAGTTCTTC

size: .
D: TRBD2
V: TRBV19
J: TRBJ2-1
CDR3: CASSRSGTGYEQFF
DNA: TGTGCCAGTAGTCGTAGCGGGACTGGCTATGAGCAGTTCTTC

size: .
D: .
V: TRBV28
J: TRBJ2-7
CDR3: CASPRAGSSYEQYF
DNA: TGTGCCAGCCCCAGGGCAGGTAGCTCCTACGAGCAGTACTTC

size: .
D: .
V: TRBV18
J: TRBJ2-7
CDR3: CASSPSMGSPHKEKVYEQYF
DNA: TGTGCCAGCTCACCAAGTATGGGCTCCCCACATAAGGAAAAGGTCTACGAGCAGTACTTC

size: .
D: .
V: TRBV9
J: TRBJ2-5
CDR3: CASSTPGGGGETQYF
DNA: TGTGCCAGCAGCACTCCTGGGGGAGGGGGAGAGACCCAGTACTTC

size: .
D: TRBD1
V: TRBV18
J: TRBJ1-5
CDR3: CASSPQGDQPQHF
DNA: TGTGCCAGCTCACCGCAGGGGGATCAGCCCCAGCATTTT

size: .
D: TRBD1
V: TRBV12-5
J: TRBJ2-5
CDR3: CASGMGQQETQYF
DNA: TGTGCTAGTGGTATGGGACAGCAAGAGACCCAGTACTTC

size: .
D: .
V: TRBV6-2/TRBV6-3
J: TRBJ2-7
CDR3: CASSYTGRVEQYF
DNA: TGTGCCAGCAGCTATACAGGGCGGGTCGAGCAGTACTTC

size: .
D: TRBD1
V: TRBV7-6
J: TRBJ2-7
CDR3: CASSLGPGGNYEQYF
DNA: TGTGCCAGCAGCTTGGGGCCAGGGGGCAACTACGAGCAGTACTTC

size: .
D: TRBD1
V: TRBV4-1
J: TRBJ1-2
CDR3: CASSLRTGEFGGYTF
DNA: TGCGCCAGCAGCCTGAGGACAGGGGAGTTCGGGGGCTACACCTTC